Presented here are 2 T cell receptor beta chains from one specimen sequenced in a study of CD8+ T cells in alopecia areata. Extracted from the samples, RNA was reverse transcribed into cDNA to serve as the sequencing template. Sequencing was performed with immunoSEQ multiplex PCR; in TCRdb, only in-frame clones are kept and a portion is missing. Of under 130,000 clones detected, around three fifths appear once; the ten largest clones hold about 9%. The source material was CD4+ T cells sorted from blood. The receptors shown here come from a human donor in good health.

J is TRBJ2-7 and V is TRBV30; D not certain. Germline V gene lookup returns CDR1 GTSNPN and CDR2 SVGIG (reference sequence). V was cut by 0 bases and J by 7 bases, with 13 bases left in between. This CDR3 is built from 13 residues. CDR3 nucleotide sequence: TGTGCCTGGAGTGTCCTAGAGTTCGGGGAGCAGTACTTC. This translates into CAWSVLEFGEQYF.

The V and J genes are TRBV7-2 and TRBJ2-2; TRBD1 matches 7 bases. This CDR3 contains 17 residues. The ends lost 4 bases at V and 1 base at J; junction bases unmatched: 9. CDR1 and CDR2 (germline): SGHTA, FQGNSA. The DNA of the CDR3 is TGTGCCAGCAGCTCCGGACCGACAGGGCGGAACACCGGGGAGCTGTTTTTT. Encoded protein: CASSSGPTGRNTGELFF.